This T cell receptor beta chain was identified in a study of control samples from healthy donors and cancer patients. Generated by immunoSEQ multiplex PCR, the TCRdb table keeps only in-frame clones and is missing some. The sample contains over 90,000 clones, around 89% of which appear only once. This clone was seen once. This clonotype was sampled from a man in his sixties with lung cancer. The specimen was PBMCs.

This chain's CDR3 is CAWRTSGGRGANVLTF. In DNA form, the CDR3 reads TGTGCCTGGAGAACTAGCGGGGGGCGTGGGGCCAACGTCCTGACTTTC. The rearrangement links TRBV30 to TRBJ2-6; 12 nucleotides agree with TRBD2. The V and J ends lost 3 bases and 3 bases, in that order; junction bases with no gene match: 3. The germline V gene encodes CDR1 GTSNPN and CDR2 SVGIG (reference sequence). The CDR3 sequence is 16 residues long.